These 9 T cell receptor beta chains share one sample of origin, sequenced in a study of early T cells in non-severe SARS-CoV-2 infection. TCRdb independently ran MiXCR on the 5' RACE reads; one entry per CDR3 protein. Here the sample spans 50,000 to 85,000 distinct CDR3 sequences, around 9% being singletons. The source material was whole blood. The receptors were sampled from an adult who was a healthcare worker with PCR-confirmed SARS-CoV-2 infection or an uninfected control (not recorded which).

In this sample, this clonotype turned up a few times. The CDR3 nucleotides read TGTGCCAGCAGTTTGTCAATCCGGACTAGCGGCTCCTACGAGCAGTACTTC. It translates to CASSLSIRTSGSYEQYF. The chain carries TRBV27 and TRBJ2-7; TRBD2 matches 10 bases. Germline loops: CDR1 MNHEY, CDR2 SMNVEV (reference sequence). This CDR3 has 17 amino acids. J gave up 0 bases and V 3 bases, and 8 bases lay outside the gene matches.

Turning to this clonotype: Given a much more abundant clone one base away, this may be a read error. The gene calls are TRBV7-6 and TRBJ2-1; D remains unclear. The CDR3 runs to 16 residues. The germline V gene has CDR1 SGHVS and CDR2 FNYEAQ. CDR3 DNA sequence: TGTGTCAGCAGCTTAGGAAACCCACTAACCTACAATGAGCAGTTCTTC. Residues: CVSSLGNPLTYNEQFF.

The V and J genes are TRBV28 and TRBJ2-7, with 7 bases that match TRBD2. Germline V gene sequence: CDR1 MDHEN, CDR2 SYDVKM. Trimming cost V 5 bases and J 3 bases; bases outside gene matches: 13. The CDR3 is 16 amino acids. CDR3 sequence (DNA): TGTGCCAGCAGTCCTCACAACCCCAGCGGGATCTACGAGCAGTACTTC. It translates to CASSPHNPSGIYEQYF. Full variable domain (remainder filled in from reference TRBV28 and TRBJ2-7): DVKVTQSSRYLVKRTGEKVFLECVQDMDHENMFWYRQDPGLGLRLIYFSYDVKMKEKGDIPEGYSVSREKKERFSLILESASTNQTSMYLCASSPHNPSGIYEQYFGPGTRLTVT.

This clonotype has a handful of counts. J is TRBJ2-7 and V is TRBV5-1, with 9 bases matching TRBD2. The CDR3 is 15 amino acids. The V and J ends lost 6 bases and 1 base, in that order; junction bases with no gene match: 8. Germline V lookup: CDR1 SGHRS, CDR2 YFSETQ. Here the CDR3 DNA reads TGCGCCAGCAAGCCGTTAGCGGGAGTATCCTACGAGCAGTACTTC. Residues: CASKPLAGVSYEQYF.

The rearrangement links TRBV11-2 to TRBJ2-3; D not resolved. The CDR3 is made up of 14 amino acids. Germline loops: CDR1 SGHAT, CDR2 FQNNGV. The V gene lost 0 bases and the J gene lost 2 bases, with 6 bases spanning the gap. The CDR3 sequence: CASSLEYATDTQYF. CDR3 bases: TGTGCCAGCAGCTTAGAGTATGCCACAGATACGCAGTATTTT. Together with reference TRBV11-2 and TRBJ2-3, the CDR3 gives the full variable domain: EAGVAQSPRYKIIEKRQSVAFWCNPISGHATLYWYQQILGQGPKLLIQFQNNGVVDDSQLPKDRFSAERLKGVDSTLKIQPAKLEDSAVYLCASSLEYATDTQYFGPGTRLTVL.

This clonotype appeared once. This chain links TRBV2 with TRBJ1-1, with 9 positions matching TRBD1. This CDR3 spans 13 amino acids. Germline CDR1 reads SNHLY; CDR2 reads FYNNEI. V lost 7 bases, J lost 3 bases, and 3 bases stayed unmatched. The CDR3 sequence is CASMRDRDTEAFF. CDR3 DNA: TGTGCCAGCATGCGGGACAGGGACACTGAAGCTTTCTTT.

This clonotype has just one count. The chain carries TRBV20-1 and TRBJ2-1, with a possible D match to TRBD2 (5 bases). CDR3 length: 14 residues. V lost 3 bases, J lost 0 bases, and 9 bases lay in between. The germline V gene has CDR1 DFQATT and CDR2 SNEGSKA (reference sequence). The chain's CDR3 is CSARDLSSYNEQFF. CDR3 DNA sequence: TGCAGTGCTAGGGACTTGAGCTCCTACAATGAGCAGTTCTTC.

This clonotype was counted a few times. This chain joins TRBV13 and TRBJ2-3; possibly TRBD2 for D (5 bases). Germline CDR1 is PRHDT and CDR2 is FYEKMQ (reference sequence). The CDR3 has 14 amino acids. The V gene lost 0 bases and the J gene lost 7 bases, with 11 bases spanning the gap. DNA of the CDR3: TGTGCCAGCAGCTTAGGTCGCGGGCCAAATACGCAGTATTTT. It encodes CASSLGRGPNTQYF. The full variable domain, rest sourced from reference TRBV13 and TRBJ2-3, is AAGVIQSPRHLIKEKRETATLKCYPIPRHDTVYWYQQGPGQDPQFLISFYEKMQSDKGSIPDRFSAQQFSDYHSELNMSSLELGDSALYFCASSLGRGPNTQYFGPGTRLTVL.

The CDR3 here is CASQQGMRTGELFF. CDR3 DNA: TGTGCCAGCCAACAGGGAATGAGGACCGGGGAGCTGTTTTTT. V and J are TRBV12-3 or TRBV12-4 and TRBJ2-2; TRBD1 is a possible D gene (6 bases). The CDR3 is 14 residues long. V shed 8 bases and J shed 5 bases, with 15 bases lying between them.